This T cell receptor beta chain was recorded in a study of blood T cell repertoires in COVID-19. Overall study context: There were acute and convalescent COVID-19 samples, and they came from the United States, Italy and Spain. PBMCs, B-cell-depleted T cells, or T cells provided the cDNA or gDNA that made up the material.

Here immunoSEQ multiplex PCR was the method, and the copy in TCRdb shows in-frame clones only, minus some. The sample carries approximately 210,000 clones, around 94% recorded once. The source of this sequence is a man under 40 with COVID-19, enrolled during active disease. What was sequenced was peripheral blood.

CDR3 sequence: CASSLYRVGYEQYF. The CDR3 nucleotides are TGTGCCAGCAGCTTATACAGGGTCGGGTACGAGCAGTACTTC. This chain joins TRBV7-2 and TRBJ2-7; a possible D gene is TRBD1 (6 bases). Germline CDR1 reads SGHTA; CDR2 reads FQGNSA. Between the trimmed V and J ends, which lost 2 bases and 4 bases, there was a span of 12 bases. The CDR3 contains 14 residues.